What follows is one T cell receptor (beta chain) and its context. Its antigen is still unknown. No qualities accompany the bases; no much larger clone lies one base away. Sequenced using an Illumina HiSeq 1500. TCRdb reanalyzed the raw reads on its own, using fastp at Q25 for trimming and MiXCR for clone calling, and kept in-frame beta chains. Under each unique CDR3 protein, matching rows form one entry showing the most common genes and DNA. In all, the sample holds approximately 500,000 distinct CDR3 sequences, and around 30% of those were seen once. The top ten constitute roughly 16% of the sample. Read against the paper, the sample's treatment or condition label means: in vitro stimulation with specific CMV peptide epitopes to enrich CMV-specific T cells. The data derive from a study of T cell repertoires in cytomegalovirus infection (dated by TCRdb to between 2018 and 2020). About the full investigation: The peptide stimulations were aimed at well-studied HLA-B-restricted epitopes as well as recently identified HLA-C-restricted CMV epitopes, whose presentation resists viral immunomodulation. The HLA type of each donor mattered for the analysis, because public TCR beta signatures pointed to carriage of CMV infection along with the matching HLA type.

Including cysteine and phenylalanine, the CDR3 has 17 amino acids. Left in the record is the CDR3 DNA by itself, 51 bases read in frame from the first base. For CDR1 and CDR2, the germline V gene lists SGHAT and FQNNGV. Trimmed from V: 4 bases; trimmed from J: 2 bases; junction bases lacking a gene match: 11. Paper-wide results and their limitations: The ex vivo response was dominated by HLA-C-restricted CMV-specific TCR beta clonotypes, which also provided the single most frequent clonotype in two of eight donors. Cumulative frequency of public TCR beta family members discriminated carriers of CMV infection plus the relevant HLA type in this cohort and an independent roughly 330-donor cohort.

This chain joins TRBV11-2 to TRBJ2-1; 7 bases in the junction line up with TRBD2. The receptor's source is a human donor in good health (CMV status not recorded). Some clones in this sample may be carry-over from other donors' samples. The sample in question was cultured PBMCs, obtained from culture after CMV antigen stimulation. CDR3 protein: CASSSSRGSGTYNEQFF. The nucleotides read TGTGCCAGCAGCTCCTCAAGGGGAAGCGGGACCTACAATGAGCAGTTCTTC.